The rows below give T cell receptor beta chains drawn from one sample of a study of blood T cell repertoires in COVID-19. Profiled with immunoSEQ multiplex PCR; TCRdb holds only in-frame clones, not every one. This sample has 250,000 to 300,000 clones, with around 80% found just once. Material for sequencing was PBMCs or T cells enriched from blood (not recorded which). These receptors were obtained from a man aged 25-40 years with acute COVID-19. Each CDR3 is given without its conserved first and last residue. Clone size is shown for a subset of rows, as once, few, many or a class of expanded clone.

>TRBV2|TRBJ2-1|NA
ASSAGTAAYNEQF
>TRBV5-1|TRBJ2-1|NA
ASSLAWTGTYNEQF
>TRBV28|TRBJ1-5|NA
ASSSRTGRSNQPQH
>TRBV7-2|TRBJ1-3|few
ASTDQAGAPGNTIY
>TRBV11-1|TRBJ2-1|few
ASSPRDWDNNEQF
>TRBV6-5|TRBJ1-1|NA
ASGDRAKEAF
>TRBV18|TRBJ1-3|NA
ASSPSPGASSGNTIY
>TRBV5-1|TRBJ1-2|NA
ASSPGGAGIYGYT
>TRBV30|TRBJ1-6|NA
AWNGQYNSPLH
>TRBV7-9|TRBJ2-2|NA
ASSSGTSGMWGTGELF
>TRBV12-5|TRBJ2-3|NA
ASCWREVTDTQY
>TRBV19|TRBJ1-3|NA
ASKGDHSGNTIY
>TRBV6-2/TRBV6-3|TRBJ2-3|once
ASSYASGLAGVWGTQY
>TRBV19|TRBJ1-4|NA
ASSYSRDSAEKLF
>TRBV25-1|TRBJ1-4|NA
ASSPGGAGDEKLF
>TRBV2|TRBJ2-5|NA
ASERLYQETQY
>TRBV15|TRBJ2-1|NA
ATSRQKAQREQF
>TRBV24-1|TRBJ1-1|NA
ATSDPGGKNTEAF
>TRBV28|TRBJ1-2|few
ASIVPGNRGYT
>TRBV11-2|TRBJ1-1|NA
ASSLTGYTEAF
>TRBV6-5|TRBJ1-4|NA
ASSYSGQGLMGKLF
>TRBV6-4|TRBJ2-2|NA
ASSDNPGELF
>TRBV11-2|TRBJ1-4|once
ASSLSTATNEKLF
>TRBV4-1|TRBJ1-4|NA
ASSQDPGGDEKLF
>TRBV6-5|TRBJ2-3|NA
ASRTGSGAQY
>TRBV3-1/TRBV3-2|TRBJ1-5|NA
ASSQGEQPQH
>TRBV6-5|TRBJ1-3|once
ASRLYPSGNTIY
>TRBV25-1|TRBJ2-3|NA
ASSVRDRGTDTQY
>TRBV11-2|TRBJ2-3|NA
ASSLVGLAGGTQY
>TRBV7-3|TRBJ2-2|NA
ASSLTYPGELF
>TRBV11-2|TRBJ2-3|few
ASSLGTGTSTDTQY
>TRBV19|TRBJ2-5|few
ASSGQIHQETQY
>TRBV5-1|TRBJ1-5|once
ASSLTGGKDQPQH
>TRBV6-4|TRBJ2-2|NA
ASSDSAQGATGELF
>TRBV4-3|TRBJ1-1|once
ASSQRGDTEAF
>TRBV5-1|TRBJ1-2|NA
ASSDYPGTGSGYT
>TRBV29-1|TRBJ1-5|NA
SVARVLNQPQH
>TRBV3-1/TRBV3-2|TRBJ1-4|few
ASSPRDSLYEKLF
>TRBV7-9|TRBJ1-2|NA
ASSQGWDGHYGYT